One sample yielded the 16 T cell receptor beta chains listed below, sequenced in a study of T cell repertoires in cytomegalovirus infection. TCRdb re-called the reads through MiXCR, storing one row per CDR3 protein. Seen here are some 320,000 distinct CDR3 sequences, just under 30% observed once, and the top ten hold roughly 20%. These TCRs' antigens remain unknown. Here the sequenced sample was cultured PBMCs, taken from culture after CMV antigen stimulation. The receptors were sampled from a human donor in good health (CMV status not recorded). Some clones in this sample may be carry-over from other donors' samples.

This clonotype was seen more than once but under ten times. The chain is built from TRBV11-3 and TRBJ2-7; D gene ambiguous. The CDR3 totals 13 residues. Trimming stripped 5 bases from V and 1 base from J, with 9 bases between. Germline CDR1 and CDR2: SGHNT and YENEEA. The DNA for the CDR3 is TGTGCCAGCAGCACCGACGGTTCCTACGAGCAGTACTTC. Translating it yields CASSTDGSYEQYF.

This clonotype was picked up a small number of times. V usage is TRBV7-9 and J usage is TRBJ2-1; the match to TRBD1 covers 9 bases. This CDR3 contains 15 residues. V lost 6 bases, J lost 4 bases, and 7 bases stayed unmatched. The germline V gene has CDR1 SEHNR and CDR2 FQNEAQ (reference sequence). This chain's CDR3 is CASSETGGTYNEQFF. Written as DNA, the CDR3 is TGTGCCAGCAGTGAGACAGGGGGGACATACAATGAGCAGTTCTTC.

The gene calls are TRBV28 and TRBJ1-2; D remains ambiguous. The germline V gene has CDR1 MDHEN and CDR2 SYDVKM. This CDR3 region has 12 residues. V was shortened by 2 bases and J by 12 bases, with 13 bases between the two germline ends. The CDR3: CASSLTRLGDTF. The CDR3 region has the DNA TGTGCCAGCAGTTTAACTAGGCTCGGAGACACCTTC.

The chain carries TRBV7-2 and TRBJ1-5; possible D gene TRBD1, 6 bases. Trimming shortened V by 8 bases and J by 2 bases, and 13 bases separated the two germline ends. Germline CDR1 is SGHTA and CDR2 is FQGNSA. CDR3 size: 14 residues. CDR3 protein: CASRGGAGNQPQHF. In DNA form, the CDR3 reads TGTGCCAGCCGAGGGGGGGCTGGCAATCAGCCCCAGCATTTT.

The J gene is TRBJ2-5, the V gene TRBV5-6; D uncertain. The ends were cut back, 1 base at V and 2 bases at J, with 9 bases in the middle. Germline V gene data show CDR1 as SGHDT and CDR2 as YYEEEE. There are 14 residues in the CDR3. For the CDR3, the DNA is TGTGCCAGCAGCTTGAGGGCGGTACAAGAGACCCAGTACTTC. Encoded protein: CASSLRAVQETQYF.

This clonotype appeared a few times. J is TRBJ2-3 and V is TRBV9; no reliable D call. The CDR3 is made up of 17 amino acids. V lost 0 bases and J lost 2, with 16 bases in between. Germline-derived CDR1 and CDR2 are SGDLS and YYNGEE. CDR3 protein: CASSVAKVGRYTDTQYF. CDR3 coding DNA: TGTGCCAGCAGCGTAGCTAAAGTGGGTCGGTACACAGATACGCAGTATTTT.

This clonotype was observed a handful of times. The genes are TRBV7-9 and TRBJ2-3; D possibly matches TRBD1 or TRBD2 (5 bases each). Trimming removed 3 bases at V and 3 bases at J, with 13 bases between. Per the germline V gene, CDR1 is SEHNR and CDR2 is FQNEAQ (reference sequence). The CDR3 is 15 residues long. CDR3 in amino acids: CASSFDRGVTDTQYF. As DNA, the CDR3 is TGTGCCAGCAGCTTCGACCGAGGGGTTACAGATACGCAGTATTTT.

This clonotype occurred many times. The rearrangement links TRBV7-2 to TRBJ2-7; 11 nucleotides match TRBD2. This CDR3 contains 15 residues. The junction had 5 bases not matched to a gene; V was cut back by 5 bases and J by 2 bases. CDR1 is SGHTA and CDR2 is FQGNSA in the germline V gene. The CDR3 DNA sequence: TGTGCCAGCAGCCGTATGACTAGCGGGACCTACGAGCAGTACTTC. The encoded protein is CASSRMTSGTYEQYF. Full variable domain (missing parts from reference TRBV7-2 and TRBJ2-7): GAGVSQSPSNKVTEKGKDVELRCDPISGHTALYWYRQSLGQGLEFLIYFQGNSAPDKSGLPSDRFSAERTGGSVSTLTIQRTQQEDSAVYLCASSRMTSGTYEQYFGPGTRLTVT.

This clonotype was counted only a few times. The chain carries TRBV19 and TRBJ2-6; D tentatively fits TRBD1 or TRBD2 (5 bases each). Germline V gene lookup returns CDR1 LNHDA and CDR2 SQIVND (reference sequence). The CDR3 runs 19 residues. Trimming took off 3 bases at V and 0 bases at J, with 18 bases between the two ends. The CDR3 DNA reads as TGTGCCAGTAGTATGGCGAGGGGCAGTGCGAGCTCTGGGGCCAACGTCCTGACTTTC. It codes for CASSMARGSASSGANVLTF.

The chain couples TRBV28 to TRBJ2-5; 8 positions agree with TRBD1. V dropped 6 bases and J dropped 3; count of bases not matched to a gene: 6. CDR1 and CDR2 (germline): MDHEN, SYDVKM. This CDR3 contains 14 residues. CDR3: CASSPTQGEETQYF. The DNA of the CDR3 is TGTGCCAGCAGCCCTACACAGGGGGAAGAGACCCAGTACTTC. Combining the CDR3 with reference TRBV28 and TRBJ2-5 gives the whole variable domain DVKVTQSSRYLVKRTGEKVFLECVQDMDHENMFWYRQDPGLGLRLIYFSYDVKMKEKGDIPEGYSVSREKKERFSLILESASTNQTSMYLCASSPTQGEETQYFGPGTRLLVL.

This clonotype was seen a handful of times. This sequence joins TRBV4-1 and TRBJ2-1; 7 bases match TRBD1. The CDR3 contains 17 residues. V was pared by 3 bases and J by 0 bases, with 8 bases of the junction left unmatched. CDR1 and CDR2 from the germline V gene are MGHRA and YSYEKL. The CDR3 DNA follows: TGCGCCAGCAGCCAGGCTGGGACAGCCGACTCCTACAATGAGCAGTTCTTC. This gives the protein CASSQAGTADSYNEQFF.

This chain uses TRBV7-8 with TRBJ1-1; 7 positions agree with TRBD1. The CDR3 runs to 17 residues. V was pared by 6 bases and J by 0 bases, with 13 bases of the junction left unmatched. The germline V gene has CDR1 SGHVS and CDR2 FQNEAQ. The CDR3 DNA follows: TGTGCCAGCAGGTTAATCTTTACAGGGGACATGAACACTGAAGCTTTCTTT. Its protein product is CASRLIFTGDMNTEAFF.

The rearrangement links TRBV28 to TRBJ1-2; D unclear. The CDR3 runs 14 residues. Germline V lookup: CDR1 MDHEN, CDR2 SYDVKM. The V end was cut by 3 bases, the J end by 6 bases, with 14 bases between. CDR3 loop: CASSLGWRRDGYTF. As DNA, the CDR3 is TGTGCCAGCAGTTTGGGGTGGCGGAGGGATGGCTACACCTTC.

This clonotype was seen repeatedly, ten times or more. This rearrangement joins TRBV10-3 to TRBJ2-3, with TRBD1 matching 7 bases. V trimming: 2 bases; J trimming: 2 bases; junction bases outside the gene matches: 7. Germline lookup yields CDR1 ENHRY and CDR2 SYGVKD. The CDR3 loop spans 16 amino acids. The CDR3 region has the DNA TGTGCCATCAGTGAGGCTGCTGGACAGGCCACAGATACGCAGTATTTT. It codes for CAISEAAGQATDTQYF.

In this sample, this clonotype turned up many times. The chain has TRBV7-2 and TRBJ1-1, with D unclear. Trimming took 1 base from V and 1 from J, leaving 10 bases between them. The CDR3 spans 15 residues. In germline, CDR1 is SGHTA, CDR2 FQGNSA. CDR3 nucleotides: TGTGCCAGCAGCTTAGATATACAGCCGAACACTGAAGCTTTCTTT. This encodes CASSLDIQPNTEAFF.

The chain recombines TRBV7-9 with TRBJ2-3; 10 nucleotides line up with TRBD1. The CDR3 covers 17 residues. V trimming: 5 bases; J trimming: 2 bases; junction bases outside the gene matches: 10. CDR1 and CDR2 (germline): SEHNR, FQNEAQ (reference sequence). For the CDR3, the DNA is TGTGCCAGCAGCCCTCGGGACAGGGGCCCCTACACAGATACGCAGTATTTT. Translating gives CASSPRDRGPYTDTQYF.